In this sample, the clone carrying this T cell receptor (beta chain) turned up once. These data are taken from a study of T cell changes during pregnancy in multiple sclerosis. CDR1 is SGHNT, CDR2 YYREEE, per germline (reference sequence). V was shortened by 4 bases and J by 0 bases, with 18 bases between the two germline ends. This CDR3 has 17 residues. Method: immunoSEQ multiplex PCR; TCRdb's copy keeps in-frame clones and lacks some. Of around 30,000 clones listed, roughly 89% are singletons. The clonotype comes from a female donor in good health, enrolled as a control in a pregnancy study. The chain carries TRBV5-4 and TRBJ2-3; a weak D match, TRBD2 (7 bases). The sample in question was CD4+ T cells from peripheral blood mononuclear cells, obtained in the third trimester of pregnancy. The CDR3 protein is CASSSAGGPSSTDTQYF. The DNA for the CDR3 is TGTGCCAGCAGCAGTGCCGGGGGGCCCTCTAGCACAGATACGCAGTATTTT.